The source of this TCR beta chain is a study of T cells in Graves' hyperthyroidism and ophthalmopathy. Per the germline V gene, CDR1 is SGHDN and CDR2 is FVKESK. This CDR3 region has 17 residues. V shed 0 bases, J shed 5 bases, and the junction held 6 bases outside the gene matches. TCR beta CDR3 regions were amplified from RNA transcripts. HTBI primers drove first-round RT-PCR of the TCR CDR3. From the multiplex PCR reads, TCRdb called clonotypes with MiXCR, one entry per CDR3 protein. The sample has hundreds of thousands of distinct CDR3 sequences; roughly a sixth are singletons. Sequencing was done on a sample of blood. This clonotype was obtained from a woman between 18 and 29 years old with Graves' ophthalmopathy. The V call is TRBV14, the J call TRBJ2-1, with 11 bases lining up with TRBD1. CDR3 sequence (DNA): TGTGCCAGCAGCCAAGATCGACGGGGACAGGGGGACAATGAGCAGTTCTTC. It translates to CASSQDRRGQGDNEQFF.